Listed here is a single TCR beta chain. This clonotype was found many times. Which antigen it targets is not known. Per-base quality was not reported, and no clone a single base away is much larger than it. Systemically healthy Caucasian individuals from Russia, about 38 in total and aged roughly 6 to 100 years, were included as donors. Roughly 9.5 milliliters of peripheral blood were drawn from each donor into EDTA-treated Vacutainer tubes. Ficoll-Paque density-gradient centrifugation was used to isolate PBMCs, with at least 7 million per sample. Trizol reagent was used to extract total RNA from PBMCs, with at least 6 micrograms per sample. For every donor, an aliquot of PBMCs went through flow cytometry to measure the percentages of naive CD45RAhigh/CD27high T cells. CDR1 and CDR2 were assigned from the germline V gene (reference sequence) as PRHDT and FYEKMQ. The CDR3 contains 15 residues, cysteine and phenylalanine counted. The CDR3 DNA has 45 bases and is translated from base 1. At the junction V is shortened by 0 bases and J by 6 bases, with 13 bases in between.

These data belong to a study of blood T cells in healthy people across ages (dated by TCRdb to 2014 to 2015). In the study overall: In model experiments, template switching captured roughly one uniquely barcoded TCR beta cDNA molecule for every two T cells. Four age groups were formed from the donors: young (average approximately 15 years), middle-aged (around 39), aged (62) and long-lived (82). Two additional independent replicas of 1 million unique cDNA reads from the same blood draw were analyzed for two donors (one aged 18 to 29 and one aged 80 or older). To avoid experimental bias, donors of different ages were randomly spread across the sequencing lanes. The study measured age-related changes in TCR beta repertoire diversity using deep sequencing normalized with unique cDNA molecular identifiers. General findings and caveats noted by the study authors: The long-lived group showed more naive CD4+ T cells, fewer expanded clones and increased TCR diversity than the aged group, suggesting age selection. There was a strong correlation between observed TCR beta diversity and the percentage of naive T cells measured by flow cytometry. Donor CMV infection status was unknown, potentially confounding age-related changes in expanded clonotypes. Total diversity estimates from one million sequenced T cells were considered lower bounds and underestimates. Observed TCR beta diversity per million T cells fell roughly linearly with age, and a significant reduction was already apparent by age roughly 40. Because profiling used bulk unsorted PBMCs, naive and antigen-experienced compartments could not be compared conclusively.

Library preparation employed 5' RACE. The sequencer listed for this sample is Illumina HiSeq 2500. The second PCR ran for about 6 to 12 cycles and used a J-beta primer mix along with a sample-barcoded 5' primer. A template-switch 5' adaptor carrying 12 random nucleotides introduced a unique molecular identifier onto each TCR beta cDNA molecule. At least 2.5 million CDR3-containing paired-end reads were obtained from each sample. All of the RNA was converted into first-strand cDNA using the Mint cDNA synthesis kit, with a TRBC-specific oligonucleotide serving as the primer. After uracil-DNA glycosylase treatment, a first 18-cycle PCR used universal primers M1SS and BC2_uni_R on all cDNA. The original methods were these. Each sample was normalized by randomly selecting 1 million high-quality reads, each carrying a distinct molecular identifier. Instead of being binned into consensus sequences, reads with shared molecular identifiers were discarded. MiTCR, with a Q25 quality threshold and the strictest error-elimination algorithm, was used for CDR3 identification, clonotype clustering and error correction. A nonparametric unseen species model using Euler transformation provided a lower-bound estimate of total TCR beta diversity. Starting from the raw public reads, TCRdb applied fastp trimming at Q25, assembled clones with MiXCR and retained in-frame beta chains. Entries that share a CDR3 protein sequence are merged under the most common genes and DNA. The V and J calls here are based on TCRdb, not the publication. The sample table records hundreds of thousands of distinct CDR3 sequences; around 32% of these occur just once. Approximately 15% of the sample is taken by the ten largest.

The sequence was collected from a woman at least 80 years old in good health. Donor details come from another sample of the same person, matched by shared clones. The chain employs TRBV13 and TRBJ2-3; the D gene identity is not certain. The sequenced material came from blood. CDR3 reads: CASSLGQSSSDTQYF. The DNA sequence is given as TGTGCCAGCAGCTTAGGCCAGAGTTCTTCCGATACGCAGTATTTT.